This passage covers 15 T cell receptor beta chains from one sample sequenced in a study of cytomegalovirus exposure and HLA in healthy donors. Generated by immunoSEQ multiplex PCR, the TCRdb table keeps only in-frame clones and is missing some. The sample has over 120,000 clones; 85% to 95% are singletons. The material sequenced was PBMCs. The receptor source for this set is a man in his late teens or twenties in good health and CMV-seropositive.

This chain connects TRBV15 to TRBJ1-5, with 10 bases aligning to TRBD1. Unmatched junction bases numbered 4, after V lost 0 bases and J lost 5 bases. This CDR3 is 16 amino acids long. Per the germline V gene, CDR1 is LNHNV and CDR2 is YYDKDF (reference sequence). The CDR3 nucleotides are TGTGCCACCAGCAGAGATCCGGGACAGGGGTATCAGCCCCAGCATTTT. The encoded protein is CATSRDPGQGYQPQHF.

The V gene is TRBV6-5, the J gene TRBJ1-2, with D unclear. The ends were cut back, 4 bases at V and 2 bases at J, with 11 bases in the middle. CDR3 length: 14 amino acids. The germline gives CDR1 MNHEY, CDR2 SVGAGI. CDR3 residues: CASSSTLPNYGYTF. The CDR3 DNA reads TGTGCCAGCAGTTCGACTCTACCAAACTATGGCTACACCTTC.

The V and J genes are TRBV29-1 and TRBJ2-5; the match to TRBD1 covers 9 bases. This CDR3 contains 13 residues. Germline trimming cut 3 bases from V and 4 bases from J; bases unmatched to any gene: 3. Germline V CDR1 and CDR2: SQVTM, ANQGSEA. CDR3 sequence reads: CSVERQGGETQYF. As DNA, the CDR3 is TGCAGCGTTGAGAGACAGGGGGGAGAGACCCAGTACTTC.

The rearrangement joins TRBV10-2 to TRBJ1-5; possibly TRBD1 for D (6 bases). The V gene's germline CDR1 is WSHSY and CDR2 SAAADI. CDR3 length: 13 residues. Trimming took off 2 bases at V and 7 bases at J, with 9 bases between the two ends. The CDR3 coding sequence is TGCGCCAGCAGTGAGCACCAGGGGCAGCCCCAGCATTTT. This gives the protein CASSEHQGQPQHF.

The V gene is TRBV7-3, the J gene TRBJ1-2; 9 nucleotides agree with TRBD1. The CDR3 contains 14 residues. V shed 5 bases, J shed 7 bases, and the junction held 8 bases outside the gene matches. From germline, CDR1 is SGHTA and CDR2 FQGTGA. The CDR3 DNA follows: TGTGCCAGCAGCGCGAAAGGGACAGGGCTTGGCTACACCTTC. This codes for CASSAKGTGLGYTF.

CDR3 loop: CASSGDFNTGELFF. The DNA of the CDR3 is TGTGCCAGCAGCGGGGACTTTAACACCGGGGAGCTGTTTTTT. The chain employs TRBV9 and TRBJ2-2; possible D gene TRBD2, 6 bases. The CDR3 contains 14 residues. Germline V gives CDR1 SGDLS, CDR2 YYNGEE. The ends were cut back, 3 bases at V and 2 bases at J, with 8 bases in the middle. Full variable domain (remainder filled in from reference TRBV9 and TRBJ2-2): DSGVTQTPKHLITATGQRVTLRCSPRSGDLSVYWYQQSLDQGLQFLIQYYNGEERAKGNILERFSAQQFPDLHSELNLSSLELGDSALYFCASSGDFNTGELFFGEGSRLTVL.

The rearrangement links TRBV5-1 to TRBJ1-2; D ambiguous. Germline CDR1 reads SGHRS; CDR2 reads YFSETQ. Deletions cut 4 bases from V and 4 bases from J, with 20 bases between. The CDR3 is 16 residues long. Here the CDR3 reads CASSLDPFEGGYGYTF. The CDR3 DNA reads as TGCGCCAGCAGCCTCGACCCTTTTGAGGGTGGCTATGGCTACACCTTC. The full variable domain, its missing parts supplied by reference TRBV5-1 and TRBJ1-2, is KAGVTQTPRYLIKTRGQQVTLSCSPISGHRSVSWYQQTPGQGLQFLFEYFSETQRNKGNFPGRFSGRQFSNSRSEMNVSTLELGDSALYLCASSLDPFEGGYGYTFGSGTRLTVV.

This chain connects TRBV28 to TRBJ2-3; TRBD1 matches 11 bases. The CDR3 has 16 amino acids. Per the germline V gene, CDR1 is MDHEN and CDR2 is SYDVKM. The V and J ends lost 1 base and 2 bases, in that order; junction bases with no gene match: 2. The CDR3 coding sequence is TGTGCCAGCAGTTTATTCGGACAGGGGGCCACAGATACGCAGTATTTT. Encoded protein: CASSLFGQGATDTQYF.

This chain links TRBV29-1 with TRBJ2-1; 14 nucleotides match TRBD2. The junction had 5 bases not matched to a gene; V was cut back by 7 bases and J by 6 bases. The CDR3 runs to 14 residues. Germline assignment: CDR1 SQVTM and CDR2 ANQGSEA. The CDR3 protein is CSGGGLAGANEQFF. The CDR3 DNA is TGCAGCGGGGGGGGACTAGCGGGGGCCAATGAGCAGTTCTTC.

The CDR3 is CASEPGLRGDTQYF. CDR3 coding DNA: TGTGCCAGTGAGCCGGGACTGCGAGGAGATACGCAGTATTTT. The V gene is TRBV9, the J gene TRBJ2-3; TRBD2 is a possible D gene (6 bases). Trimming stripped 8 bases from V and 5 bases from J, with 18 bases between. CDR1 is SGDLS, CDR2 YYNGEE, per germline. This CDR3 spans 14 amino acids.

As DNA, the CDR3 is TGCGCCAGCAGCCCGAAAGCAGTGTCGACAGTTGAGCAGTTCTTC. This encodes CASSPKAVSTVEQFF. The gene calls are TRBV4-1 and TRBJ2-1, with D perhaps TRBD1 (5 bases). Germline assignment: CDR1 MGHRA and CDR2 YSYEKL. V was cut by 4 bases and J by 9 bases, with 19 bases left in between. CDR3 size: 15 residues.

The gene calls are TRBV10-2 and TRBJ1-1; D remains unclear. V shed 9 bases and J shed 2 bases, with 13 bases lying between them. CDR1 and CDR2 (germline): WSHSY, SAAADI. CDR3 length equals 13 residues. Here the CDR3 DNA reads TGCGCCAGTACAATCGAGGCCAACACTGAAGCTTTCTTT. Protein product: CASTIEANTEAFF.

This sequence joins TRBV4-1 and TRBJ2-7; 7 bases agree with TRBD1. CDR1 MGHRA and CDR2 YSYEKL come from the germline V gene. The CDR3 extends over 14 amino acids. Trimming removed 2 bases from V and 3 bases from J; junction bases left unmatched: 4. The CDR3 here is CASSQRDSLYEQYF. The CDR3 coding sequence is TGCGCCAGCAGCCAACGGGACAGTCTCTACGAGCAGTACTTC.

The gene calls are TRBV29-1 and TRBJ1-1; 7 bases agree with TRBD1. Germline V gene sequence: CDR1 SQVTM, CDR2 ANQGSEA. The CDR3 length is 14 residues. V lost 1 base to trimming and J lost 7 bases; unmatched junction nucleotides: 9. The CDR3 DNA is TGCAGCGTTGAAGGGACTGACAGGGAAGATGAAGCTTTCTTT. Its translation is CSVEGTDREDEAFF.

The gene calls are TRBV6-1 and TRBJ1-4; 9 nucleotides match TRBD1. This CDR3 comprises 16 residues. The germline V gene encodes CDR1 MNHNS and CDR2 SASEGT. V gave up 3 bases and J gave up 7 bases; unmatched junction bases: 9. CDR3 region: CASSDTSTGGSEKLFF. The CDR3 DNA sequence: TGTGCCAGCAGTGACACCTCGACAGGGGGGAGTGAAAAACTGTTTTTT.